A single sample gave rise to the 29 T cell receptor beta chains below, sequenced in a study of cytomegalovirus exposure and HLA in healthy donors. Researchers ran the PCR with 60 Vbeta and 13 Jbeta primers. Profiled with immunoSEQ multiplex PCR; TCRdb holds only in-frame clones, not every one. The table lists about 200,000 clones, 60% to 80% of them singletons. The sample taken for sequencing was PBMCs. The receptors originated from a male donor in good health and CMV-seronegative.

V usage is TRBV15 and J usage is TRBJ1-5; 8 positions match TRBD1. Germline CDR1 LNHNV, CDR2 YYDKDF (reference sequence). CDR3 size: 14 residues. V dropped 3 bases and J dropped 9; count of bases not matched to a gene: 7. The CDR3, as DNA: TGTGCCACCAGCAGGGACAGGGCCTCGGGGCCCCAGCATTTT. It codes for CATSRDRASGPQHF.

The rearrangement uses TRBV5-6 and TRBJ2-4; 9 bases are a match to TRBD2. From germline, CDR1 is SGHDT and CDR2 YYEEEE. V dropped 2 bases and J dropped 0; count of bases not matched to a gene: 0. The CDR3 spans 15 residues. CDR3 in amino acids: CASSLAGGAKNIQYF. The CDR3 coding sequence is TGTGCCAGCAGCTTAGCGGGAGGAGCCAAAAACATTCAGTACTTC.

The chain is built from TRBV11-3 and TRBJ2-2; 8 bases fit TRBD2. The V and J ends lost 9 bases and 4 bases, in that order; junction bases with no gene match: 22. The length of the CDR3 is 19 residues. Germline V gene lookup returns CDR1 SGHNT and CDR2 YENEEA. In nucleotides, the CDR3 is TGTGCCAGAGCCCGGTGCATAGGGGCACTAGCGGACAGCACCGGGGAGCTGTTTTTT. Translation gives CARARCIGALADSTGELFF.

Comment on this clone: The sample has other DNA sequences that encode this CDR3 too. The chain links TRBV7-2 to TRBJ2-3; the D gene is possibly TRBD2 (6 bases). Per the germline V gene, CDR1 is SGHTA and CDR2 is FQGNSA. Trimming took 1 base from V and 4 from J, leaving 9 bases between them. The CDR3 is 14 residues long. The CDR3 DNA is TGTGCCAGCAGCTTAGGACTAGTGGCAGATACGCAGTATTTT. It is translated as CASSLGLVADTQYF.

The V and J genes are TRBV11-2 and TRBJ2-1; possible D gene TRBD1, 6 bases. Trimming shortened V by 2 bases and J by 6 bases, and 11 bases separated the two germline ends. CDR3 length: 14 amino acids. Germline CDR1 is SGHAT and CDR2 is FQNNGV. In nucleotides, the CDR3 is TGTGCCAGCAGCTTATCCGGGACACTCAATGAGCAGTTCTTC. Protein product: CASSLSGTLNEQFF. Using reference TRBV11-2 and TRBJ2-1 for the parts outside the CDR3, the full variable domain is EAGVAQSPRYKIIEKRQSVAFWCNPISGHATLYWYQQILGQGPKLLIQFQNNGVVDDSQLPKDRFSAERLKGVDSTLKIQPAKLEDSAVYLCASSLSGTLNEQFFGPGTRLTVL.

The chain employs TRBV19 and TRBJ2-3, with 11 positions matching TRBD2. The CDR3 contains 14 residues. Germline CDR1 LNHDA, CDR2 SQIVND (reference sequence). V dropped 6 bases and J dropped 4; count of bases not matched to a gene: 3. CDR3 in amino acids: CASRQGLAADTQYF. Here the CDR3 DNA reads TGTGCCAGTAGGCAGGGACTAGCGGCAGATACGCAGTATTTT.

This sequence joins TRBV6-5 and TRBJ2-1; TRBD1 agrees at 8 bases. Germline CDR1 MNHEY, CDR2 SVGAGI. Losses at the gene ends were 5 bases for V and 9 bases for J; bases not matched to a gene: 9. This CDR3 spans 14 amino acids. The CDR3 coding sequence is TGTGCCAGCAGTAAACCGACAGGGGTAGGTGAGCAGTTCTTC. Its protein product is CASSKPTGVGEQFF.

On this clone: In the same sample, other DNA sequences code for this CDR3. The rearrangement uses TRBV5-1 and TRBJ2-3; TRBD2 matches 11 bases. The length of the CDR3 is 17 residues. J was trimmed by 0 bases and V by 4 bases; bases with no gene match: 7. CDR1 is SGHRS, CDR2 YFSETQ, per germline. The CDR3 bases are TGCGCCAGCAGCCTGGGGCGGACTAGCGGGAGCACAGATACGCAGTATTTT. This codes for CASSLGRTSGSTDTQYF. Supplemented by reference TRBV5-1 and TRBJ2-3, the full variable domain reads KAGVTQTPRYLIKTRGQQVTLSCSPISGHRSVSWYQQTPGQGLQFLFEYFSETQRNKGNFPGRFSGRQFSNSRSEMNVSTLELGDSALYLCASSLGRTSGSTDTQYFGPGTRLTVL.

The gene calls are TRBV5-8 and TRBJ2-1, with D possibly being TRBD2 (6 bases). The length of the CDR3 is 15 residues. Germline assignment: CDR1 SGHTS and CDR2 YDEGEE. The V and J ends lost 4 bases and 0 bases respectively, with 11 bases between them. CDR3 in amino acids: CASSPGESSYNEQFF. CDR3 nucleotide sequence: TGTGCCAGCAGCCCGGGGGAAAGCTCCTACAATGAGCAGTTCTTC.

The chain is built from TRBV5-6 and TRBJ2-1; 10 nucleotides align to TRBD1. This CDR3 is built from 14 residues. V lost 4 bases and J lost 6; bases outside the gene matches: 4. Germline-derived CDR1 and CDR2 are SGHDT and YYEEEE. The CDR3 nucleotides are TGTGCCAGCAGCGTGGGACAGGGGAGCAATGAGCAGTTCTTC. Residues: CASSVGQGSNEQFF. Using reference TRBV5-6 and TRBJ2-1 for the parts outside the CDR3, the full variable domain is DAGVTQSPTHLIKTRGQQVTLRCSPKSGHDTVSWYQQALGQGPQFIFQYYEEEERQRGNFPDRFSGHQFPNYSSELNVNALLLGDSALYLCASSVGQGSNEQFFGPGTRLTVL.

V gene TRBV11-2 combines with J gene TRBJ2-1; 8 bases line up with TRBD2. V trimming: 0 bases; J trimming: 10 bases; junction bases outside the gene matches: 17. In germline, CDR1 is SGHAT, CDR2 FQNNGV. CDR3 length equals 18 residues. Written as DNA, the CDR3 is TGTGCCAGCAGCTTAGACGGCGGGAGGCCTTTGAACAATGTAGAGCAGTTCTTC. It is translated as CASSLDGGRPLNNVEQFF.

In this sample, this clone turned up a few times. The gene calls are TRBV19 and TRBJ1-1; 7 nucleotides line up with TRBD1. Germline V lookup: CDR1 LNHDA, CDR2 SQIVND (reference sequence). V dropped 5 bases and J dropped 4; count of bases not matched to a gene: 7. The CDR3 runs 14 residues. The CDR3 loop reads CASSDIGGRTEAFF. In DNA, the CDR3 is TGTGCCAGTAGTGACATAGGGGGCCGCACTGAAGCTTTCTTT.

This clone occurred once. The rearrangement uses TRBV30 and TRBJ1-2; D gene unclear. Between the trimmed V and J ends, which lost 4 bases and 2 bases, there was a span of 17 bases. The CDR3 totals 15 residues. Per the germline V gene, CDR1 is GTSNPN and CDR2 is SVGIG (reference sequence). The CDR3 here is CAWNNLRGTNYGYTF. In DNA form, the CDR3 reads TGTGCCTGGAATAATCTCCGCGGTACAAACTATGGCTACACCTTC.

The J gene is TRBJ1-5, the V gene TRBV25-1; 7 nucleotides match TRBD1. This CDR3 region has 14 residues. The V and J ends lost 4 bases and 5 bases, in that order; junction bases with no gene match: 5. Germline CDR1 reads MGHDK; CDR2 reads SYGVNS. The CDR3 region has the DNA TGTGCCAGCAGTGGAAGGGACAGCGATCAGCCCCAGCATTTT. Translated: CASSGRDSDQPQHF.

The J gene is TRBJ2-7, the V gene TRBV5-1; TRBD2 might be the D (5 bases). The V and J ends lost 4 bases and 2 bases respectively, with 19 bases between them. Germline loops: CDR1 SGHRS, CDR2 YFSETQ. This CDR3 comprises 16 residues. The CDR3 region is CASSPLTRGETYEQYF. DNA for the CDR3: TGCGCCAGCAGCCCGTTGACACGGGGAGAGACCTACGAGCAGTACTTC.

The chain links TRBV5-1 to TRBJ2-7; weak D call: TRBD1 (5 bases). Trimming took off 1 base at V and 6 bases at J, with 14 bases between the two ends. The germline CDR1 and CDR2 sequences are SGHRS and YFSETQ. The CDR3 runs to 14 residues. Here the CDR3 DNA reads TGCGCCAGCAGCTTGTCGGCAGGGATGAGCGAGCAGTACTTC. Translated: CASSLSAGMSEQYF.

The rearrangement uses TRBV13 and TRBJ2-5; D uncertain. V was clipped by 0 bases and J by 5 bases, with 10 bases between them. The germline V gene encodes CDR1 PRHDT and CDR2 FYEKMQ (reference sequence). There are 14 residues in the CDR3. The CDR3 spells CASSLGRQVETQYF. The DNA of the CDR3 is TGTGCCAGCAGCTTAGGCCGTCAGGTTGAGACCCAGTACTTC.

The CDR3 DNA reads TGCGCCAGCACAAACACCGGGACAGGGTTTGACTACACCTTC. Protein sequence: CASTNTGTGFDYTF. This rearrangement joins TRBV10-2 to TRBJ1-2; TRBD1 aligns across 9 bases. CDR3 length: 14 residues. V gave up 7 bases and J gave up 10 bases; unmatched junction bases: 13. The germline V gene has CDR1 WSHSY and CDR2 SAAADI.

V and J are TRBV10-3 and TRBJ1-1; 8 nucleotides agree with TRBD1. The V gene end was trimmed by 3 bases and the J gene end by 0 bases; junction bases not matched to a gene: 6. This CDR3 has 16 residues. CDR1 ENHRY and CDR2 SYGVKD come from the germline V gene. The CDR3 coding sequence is TGTGCCATCAGTGACAGGACAGGGAGGATGAACACTGAAGCTTTCTTT. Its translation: CAISDRTGRMNTEAFF.

CDR3 sequence reads: CASSKQGGSNQPQHF. In DNA, the CDR3 is TGTGCCAGTAGTAAACAGGGTGGTAGCAATCAGCCCCAGCATTTT. The chain uses TRBV19 and TRBJ1-5; tentative D call: TRBD1 (6 bases). Germline loops: CDR1 LNHDA, CDR2 SQIVND (reference sequence). This CDR3 comprises 15 residues. The V end was cut by 4 bases, the J end by 0 bases, with 10 bases between.

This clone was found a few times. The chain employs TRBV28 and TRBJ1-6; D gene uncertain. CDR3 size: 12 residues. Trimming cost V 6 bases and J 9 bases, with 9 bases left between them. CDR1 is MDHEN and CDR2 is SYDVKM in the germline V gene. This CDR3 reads CASSGDRSPLHF. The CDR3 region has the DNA TGTGCCAGCAGCGGGGATCGTTCACCCCTCCACTTT.

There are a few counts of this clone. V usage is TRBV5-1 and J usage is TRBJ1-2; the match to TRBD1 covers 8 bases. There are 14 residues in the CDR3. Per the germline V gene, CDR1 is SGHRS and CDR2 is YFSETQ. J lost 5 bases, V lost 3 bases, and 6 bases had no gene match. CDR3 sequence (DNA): TGCGCCAGCAGCTCGAGGACAGGGACGTATGGCTACACCTTC. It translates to CASSSRTGTYGYTF. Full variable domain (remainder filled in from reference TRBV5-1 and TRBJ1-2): KAGVTQTPRYLIKTRGQQVTLSCSPISGHRSVSWYQQTPGQGLQFLFEYFSETQRNKGNFPGRFSGRQFSNSRSEMNVSTLELGDSALYLCASSSRTGTYGYTFGSGTRLTVV.

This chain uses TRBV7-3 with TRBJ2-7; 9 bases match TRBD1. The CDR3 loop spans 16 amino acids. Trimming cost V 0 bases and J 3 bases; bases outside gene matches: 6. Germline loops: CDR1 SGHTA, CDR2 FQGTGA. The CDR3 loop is CASSLTSGTGLYEQYF. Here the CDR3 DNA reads TGTGCCAGCAGCTTAACCTCCGGGACAGGGCTCTACGAGCAGTACTTC.

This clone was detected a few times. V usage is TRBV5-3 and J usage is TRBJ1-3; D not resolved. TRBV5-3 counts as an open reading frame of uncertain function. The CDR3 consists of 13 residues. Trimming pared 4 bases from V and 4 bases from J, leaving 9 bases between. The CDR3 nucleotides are TGTGCCAGAAGCGGCAAAAACGGAAACACCATATATTTT. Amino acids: CARSGKNGNTIYF.

CDR3 loop: CAWSGAGAEKLFF. CDR3 nucleotides: TGTGCCTGGAGTGGGGCAGGGGCAGAAAAACTGTTTTTT. This rearrangement joins TRBV30 to TRBJ1-4, with D tentatively TRBD1 (6 bases). This CDR3 comprises 13 residues. Trimming left V 1 base short and J 8 bases short, with 11 bases between. Per germline, CDR1 GTSNPN and CDR2 SVGIG (reference sequence).

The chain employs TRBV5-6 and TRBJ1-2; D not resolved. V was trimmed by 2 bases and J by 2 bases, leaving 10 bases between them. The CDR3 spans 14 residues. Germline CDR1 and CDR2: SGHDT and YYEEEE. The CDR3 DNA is TGTGCCAGCAGCTTTCGTACAGTCAACTATGGCTACACCTTC. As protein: CASSFRTVNYGYTF.

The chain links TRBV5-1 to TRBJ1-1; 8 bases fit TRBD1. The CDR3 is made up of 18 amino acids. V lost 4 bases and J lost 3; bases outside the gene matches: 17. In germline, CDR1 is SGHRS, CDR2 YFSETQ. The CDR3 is CASSRTSGGPGGHTEAFF. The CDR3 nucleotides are TGCGCCAGCAGCCGAACCTCTGGGGGGCCAGGGGGCCACACTGAAGCTTTCTTT.

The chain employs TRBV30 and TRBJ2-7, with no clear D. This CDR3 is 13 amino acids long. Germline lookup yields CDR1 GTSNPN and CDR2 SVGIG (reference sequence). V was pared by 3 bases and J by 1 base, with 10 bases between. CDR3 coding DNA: TGTGCCTGGAGGCCTCCGGTTTCCTACGAGCAGTACTTC. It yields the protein CAWRPPVSYEQYF. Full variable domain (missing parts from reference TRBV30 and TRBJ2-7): SQTIHQWPATLVQPVGSPLSLECTVEGTSNPNLYWYRQAAGRGLQLLFYSVGIGQISSEVPQNLSASRPQDRQFILSSKKLLLSDSGFYLCAWRPPVSYEQYFGPGTRLTVT.

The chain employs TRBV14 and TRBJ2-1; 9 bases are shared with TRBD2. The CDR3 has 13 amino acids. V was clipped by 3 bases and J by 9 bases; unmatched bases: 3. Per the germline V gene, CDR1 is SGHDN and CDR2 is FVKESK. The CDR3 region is CASSQRGGSEQFF. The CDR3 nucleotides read TGTGCCAGCAGCCAGCGGGGGGGGAGTGAGCAGTTCTTC.